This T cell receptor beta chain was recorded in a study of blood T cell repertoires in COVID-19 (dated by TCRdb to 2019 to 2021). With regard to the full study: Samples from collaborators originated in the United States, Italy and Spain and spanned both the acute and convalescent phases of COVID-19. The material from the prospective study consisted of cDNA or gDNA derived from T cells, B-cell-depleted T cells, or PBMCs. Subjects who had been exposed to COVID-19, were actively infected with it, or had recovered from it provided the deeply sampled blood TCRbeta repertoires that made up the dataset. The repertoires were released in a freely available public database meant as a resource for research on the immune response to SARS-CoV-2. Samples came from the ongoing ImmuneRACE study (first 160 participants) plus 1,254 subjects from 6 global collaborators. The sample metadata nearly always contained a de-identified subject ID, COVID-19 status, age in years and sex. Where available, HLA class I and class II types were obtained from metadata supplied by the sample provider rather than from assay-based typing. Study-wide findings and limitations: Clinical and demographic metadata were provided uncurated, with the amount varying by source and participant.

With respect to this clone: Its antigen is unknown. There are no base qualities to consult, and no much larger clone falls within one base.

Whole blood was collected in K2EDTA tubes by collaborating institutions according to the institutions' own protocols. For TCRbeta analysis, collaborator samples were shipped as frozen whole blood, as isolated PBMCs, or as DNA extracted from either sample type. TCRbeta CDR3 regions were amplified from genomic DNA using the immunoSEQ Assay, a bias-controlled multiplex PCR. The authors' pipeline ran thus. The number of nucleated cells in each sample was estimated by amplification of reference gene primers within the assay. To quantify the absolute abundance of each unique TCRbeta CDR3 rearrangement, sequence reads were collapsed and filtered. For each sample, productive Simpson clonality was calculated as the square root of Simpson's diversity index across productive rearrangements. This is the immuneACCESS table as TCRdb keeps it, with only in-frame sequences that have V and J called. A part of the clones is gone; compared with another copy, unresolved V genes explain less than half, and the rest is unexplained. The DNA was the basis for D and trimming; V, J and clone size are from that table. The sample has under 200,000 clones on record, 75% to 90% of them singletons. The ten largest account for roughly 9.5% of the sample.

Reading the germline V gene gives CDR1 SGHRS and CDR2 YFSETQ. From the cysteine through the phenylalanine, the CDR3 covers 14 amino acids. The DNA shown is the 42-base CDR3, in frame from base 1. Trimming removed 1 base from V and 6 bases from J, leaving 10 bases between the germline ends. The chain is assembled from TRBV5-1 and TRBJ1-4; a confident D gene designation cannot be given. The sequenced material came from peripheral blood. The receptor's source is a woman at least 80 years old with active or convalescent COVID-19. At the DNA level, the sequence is TGCGCCAGCAGCTTGCGTGGAGAGGATGAAAAACTGTTTTTT. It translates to CASSLRGEDEKLFF. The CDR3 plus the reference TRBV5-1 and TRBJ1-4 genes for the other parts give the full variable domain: KAGVTQTPRYLIKTRGQQVTLSCSPISGHRSVSWYQQTPGQGLQFLFEYFSETQRNKGNFPGRFSGRQFSNSRSEMNVSTLELGDSALYLCASSLRGEDEKLFFGSGTQLSVL.